The clone carrying this T cell receptor (beta chain) has a handful of counts. Its cognate antigen is unknown. This entry comes from a study of beta chain features in type 1 diabetes. Findings and caveats of the study: In all four CD4+ subsets, TCRB CDR3 length was significantly, moderately reduced in type 1 diabetes. Amplification by PCR could prefer shorter templates, with the same effect in patients and controls.

J was trimmed by 7 bases and V by 0 bases; bases with no gene match: 7. The CDR3 is made up of 15 amino acids. Germline loops: CDR1 SGHRS, CDR2 YFSETQ. Expressed TCRB transcripts got sequenced, as all isolated RNA was reverse transcribed. Sequencing used immunoSEQ multiplex PCR; TCRdb keeps in-frame clones, though not all of them. The sample consists of under 250,000 clones, around 14% of them appearing once. Markers CD45RO/CCR7/CD25/CD127/CD95/CD27 served to sort CD4+ naive, central memory, regulatory and stem cell-like memory cells. The receptor was isolated from a woman in her thirties or forties in good health. The sequenced sample was naive CD4+ T cells from blood. V and J are TRBV5-1 and TRBJ2-7, with 10 positions matching TRBD1. The CDR3 coding sequence is TGCGCCAGCAGCTTGGTTGACAGGGGGCCGGGGGAGCAGTACTTC. It is translated as CASSLVDRGPGEQYF.